The 3 T cell receptor beta chains given below trace back to one sample, sequenced in a study of shared T cell receptors in the human thymus. Profiling relied on immunoSEQ multiplex PCR, and the TCRdb table lists in-frame clones only, not all of them. The table shows roughly 660,000 clones, with over 75% occurring only once. The sample was also linked to a second study, of human thymus T cells.

Sequenced input: thymocytes. All receptors derive from a boy under two years old with a congenital heart defect.

V gene TRBV28 combines with J gene TRBJ2-1, with a tentative D call TRBD2 (6 bases). The V and J ends lost 6 bases and 5 bases respectively, with 14 bases between them. The CDR3 runs 14 residues. Germline V lookup: CDR1 MDHEN, CDR2 SYDVKM. CDR3 in DNA: TGTGCCAGCAGACCCCTGACTAGGAACAATGAGCAGTTCTTC. Encoded protein: CASRPLTRNNEQFF. Full variable domain (missing parts from reference TRBV28 and TRBJ2-1): DVKVTQSSRYLVKRTGEKVFLECVQDMDHENMFWYRQDPGLGLRLIYFSYDVKMKEKGDIPEGYSVSREKKERFSLILESASTNQTSMYLCASRPLTRNNEQFFGPGTRLTVL.

This clone was observed once. The J gene is TRBJ2-5, the V gene TRBV30; D perhaps matches TRBD2 (5 bases). The end of the DNA is better explained by TRBJ2-7, so the J call may be wrong. Germline-derived CDR1 and CDR2 are GTSNPN and SVGIG (reference sequence). CDR3 length equals 17 residues. CDR3 sequence: CAWSVPGGGISYYEQYF. The CDR3 DNA follows: TGTGCCTGGAGTGTACCCGGCGGAGGCATATCCTACTACGAGCAGTACTTC.

The chain has TRBV7-2 and TRBJ2-6; weak D call: TRBD2 (6 bases). V was pared by 6 bases and J by 6 bases, with 9 bases between. The CDR3 extends over 13 amino acids. Germline CDR1 reads SGHTA; CDR2 reads FQGNSA. The CDR3 nucleotides read TGTGCCAGCAGAACGGGGGAGGCCAACGTCCTGACTTTC. Its protein is CASRTGEANVLTF.